This T cell receptor beta chain was identified in a study of PD-L1 blockade in urothelial cancer. Study background: In terms of prior chemotherapy, patients had received 0 to 3 regimens.

The time point was: peripheral blood 6 weeks after treatment start. Deletions cut 6 bases from V and 2 bases from J, with 13 bases between. CDR1 and CDR2 from the germline V gene are SNHLY and FYNNEI. This CDR3 is 15 amino acids long. The repertoire was sequenced with immunoSEQ multiplex PCR; TCRdb's copy has only in-frame clones and lacks some. The sample holds over 100,000 clones, 85% to 95% seen once. The TCR was taken from a man aged 60 to 69 with urothelial cancer. The chain combines TRBV2 with TRBJ2-2; no clear D gene. The sequencing used PBMCs, collected around atezolizumab (anti-PD-L1) treatment. The CDR3 sequence is CASRAPVSNTGELFF. The CDR3 nucleotides are TGTGCCAGCAGAGCCCCCGTTTCAAACACCGGGGAGCTGTTTTTT.